The next 23 T cell receptor beta chains were all read from a single sample in a study of T cells in Graves' hyperthyroidism and ophthalmopathy. TCR beta CDR3 region amplification was performed from RNA transcripts. First-round RT-PCR with HTBI primers amplified the TCR CDR3 region. From the multiplex PCR reads, TCRdb called clonotypes with MiXCR, one entry per CDR3 protein. The sample carries around 490,000 distinct CDR3 sequences, about 20% recorded once. The sample consisted of blood. The source of these receptors is a man aged 40-49 years with Graves' ophthalmopathy.

The chain combines TRBV15 with TRBJ2-1, with 8 bases fitting TRBD2. The CDR3 has 17 residues. The V segment lost 0 bases and the J segment 0 bases; nucleotides outside the gene matches: 4. The germline V gene encodes CDR1 LNHNV and CDR2 YYDKDF (reference sequence). The CDR3 DNA reads as TGTGCCACCAGCAGAGATCTAAGCGGGAGCTCCTACAATGAGCAGTTCTTC. Its protein product is CATSRDLSGSSYNEQFF. The full variable domain, completed using reference TRBV15 and TRBJ2-1, is DAMVIQNPRYQVTQFGKPVTLSCSQTLNHNVMYWYQQKSSQAPKLLFHYYDKDFNNEADTPDNFQSRRPNTSFCFLDIRSPGLGDTAMYLCATSRDLSGSSYNEQFFGPGTRLTVL.

This clonotype has just a few counts. The V call is TRBV6-1, the J call TRBJ1-4, with D maybe TRBD1 (5 bases). With 6 bases removed from V and 7 bases from J, the gap between germline ends came to 18 bases. Germline CDR1 reads MNHNS; CDR2 reads SASEGT. The length of the CDR3 is 15 residues. In nucleotides, the CDR3 is TGTGCCAGCAGGAGCAGGCAGGCAGGGAGTGAAAAACTGTTTTTT. Its protein product is CASRSRQAGSEKLFF.

This rearrangement joins TRBV4-1 to TRBJ2-2, with 9 bases matching TRBD2. Germline CDR1 reads MGHRA; CDR2 reads YSYEKL. V lost 0 bases to trimming and J lost 4 bases; unmatched junction nucleotides: 3. The CDR3 extends over 16 amino acids. CDR3 sequence (DNA): TGCGCCAGCAGCCAAGAGGCGGGGGGGCGCACCGGGGAGCTGTTTTTT. Translation: CASSQEAGGRTGELFF.

The chain carries TRBV4-2 and TRBJ2-1; 8 positions agree with TRBD2. This CDR3 is 15 amino acids long. V lost 0 bases to trimming and J lost 5 bases; unmatched junction nucleotides: 3. Germline CDR1 is LGHNA and CDR2 is YNFKEQ. Written as DNA, the CDR3 is TGTGCCAGCAGCCAAGATAGACTAGCGAACAATGAGCAGTTCTTC. Translation: CASSQDRLANNEQFF.

This clonotype was observed at least ten times. The V gene is TRBV5-6, the J gene TRBJ2-7; maybe TRBD1 (5 bases). The V and J ends lost 5 bases and 4 bases respectively, with 13 bases between them. Germline V CDR1 and CDR2: SGHDT, YYEEEE. The CDR3 runs 13 residues. CDR3 coding DNA: TGTGCCAGCAGTTTAAGGGCAGGGTACGAGCAGTACTTC. Its protein product is CASSLRAGYEQYF. The entire variable domain, with the rest obtained from reference TRBV5-6 and TRBJ2-7, is as follows: DAGVTQSPTHLIKTRGQQVTLRCSPKSGHDTVSWYQQALGQGPQFIFQYYEEEERQRGNFPDRFSGHQFPNYSSELNVNALLLGDSALYLCASSLRAGYEQYFGPGTRLTVT.

This clonotype was recorded at least ten times. This chain joins TRBV6-6 and TRBJ2-1; 14 nucleotides align to TRBD2. CDR1 and CDR2 (germline): MNHNY, SVGAGI (reference sequence). There are 17 residues in the CDR3. The V segment lost 0 bases and the J segment 6 bases; nucleotides outside the gene matches: 4. Here the CDR3 reads CASSYSFGTSGSNEQFF. CDR3 coding DNA: TGTGCCAGCAGTTACTCCTTCGGGACTAGCGGGAGCAATGAGCAGTTCTTC.

This clonotype was seen only a few times. The genes are TRBV10-3 and TRBJ1-1, with D possibly being TRBD1 (5 bases). V was pared by 4 bases and J by 1 base, with 7 bases between. Looked up from germline, CDR1 is ENHRY and CDR2 is SYGVKD. This CDR3 has 13 residues. CDR3 in DNA: TGTGCCATCAGTGGGGACCAGAACACTGAAGCTTTCTTT. Translated, it gives CAISGDQNTEAFF.

The gene calls are TRBV14 and TRBJ2-7; a weak D match, TRBD2 (5 bases). V gave up 1 base and J gave up 4 bases, with 14 bases separating them. Germline V gene data show CDR1 as SGHDN and CDR2 as FVKESK. This CDR3 has 15 residues. CDR3 DNA: TGTGCCAGCAGCCAAGTTGAGGGTTCCAGGTACGAGCAGTACTTC. Amino acids: CASSQVEGSRYEQYF.

This clonotype was seen a handful of times. The chain uses TRBV12-3 or TRBV12-4 and TRBJ2-5; 7 bases match TRBD1. After removal of 2 bases from V and 5 bases from J, the junction contained 5 bases not matched to a gene. The length of the CDR3 is 14 residues. The CDR3 sequence: CASSLNRGGETQYF. The DNA of the CDR3 is TGTGCCAGCAGTTTAAACAGGGGTGGGGAGACCCAGTACTTC.

This clonotype has ten or more counts. V and J are TRBV5-5 and TRBJ2-3; no clear D. The CDR3 has 14 residues. CDR1 and CDR2 from the germline V gene are SGHKS and YYEKEE (reference sequence). The ends were cut back, 4 bases at V and 5 bases at J, with 14 bases in the middle. The CDR3 sequence: CASSLGRTRDTQYF. CDR3 coding DNA: TGTGCCAGCAGCCTTGGACGGACCCGAGATACGCAGTATTTT.

The chain carries TRBV11-3 and TRBJ2-1, with 7 bases aligning to TRBD2. The CDR3 spans 17 residues. The J segment lost 5 bases and the V segment lost 4 bases, leaving 14 bases of the junction unmatched. The V gene's germline CDR1 is SGHNT and CDR2 YENEEA. The CDR3 sequence is CASSSTLVGGPHNEQFF. The CDR3 DNA reads TGTGCCAGCAGCTCAACTCTAGTGGGAGGGCCTCACAATGAGCAGTTCTTC.

This clonotype was counted at least ten times. This chain connects TRBV20-1 to TRBJ2-7; D unresolved. Per the germline V gene, CDR1 is DFQATT and CDR2 is SNEGSKA (reference sequence). The CDR3 loop spans 14 amino acids. V dropped 1 base and J dropped 3 bases, with 13 bases sitting between them. CDR3 region: CSARVGRVDYEQYF. The CDR3 DNA reads TGCAGTGCTAGAGTTGGCCGGGTAGACTACGAGCAGTACTTC.

This chain joins TRBV6-2 or TRBV6-3 and TRBJ2-5; D is unclear. Germline V gene lookup returns CDR1 MNHEY and CDR2 SVGEGT. V lost 0 bases and J lost 1, with 9 bases in between. CDR3 length: 15 residues. The CDR3 DNA sequence: TGTGCCAGCAGTTACTCGGAAGCTACCCAAGAGACCCAGTACTTC. As protein: CASSYSEATQETQYF.

The chain uses TRBV6-1 and TRBJ2-3; unclear D gene. This CDR3 spans 12 amino acids. V was pared by 2 bases and J by 4 bases, with 4 bases between. CDR1 and CDR2 (germline): MNHNS, SASEGT. CDR3 region: CASSETADTQYF. The CDR3 nucleotides read TGTGCCAGCAGTGAAACGGCAGATACGCAGTATTTT.

This clonotype was observed a few times. This chain joins TRBV4-3 and TRBJ2-7; 12 bases line up with TRBD1. Trimming cost V 1 base and J 5 bases; bases outside gene matches: 6. Germline assignment: CDR1 LGHNA and CDR2 YSLEER. This CDR3 contains 16 residues. CDR3 sequence (DNA): TGCGCCAGCAGCCAAGGGATAGGGACAGGGGGCAACGAGCAGTACTTC. This codes for CASSQGIGTGGNEQYF.

V gene TRBV6-9 combines with J gene TRBJ2-7; TRBD1 agrees at 11 bases. Germline V gives CDR1 MNHGY, CDR2 SVAAGI. CDR3 length: 16 amino acids. V shed 3 bases and J 6 bases; nucleotides not matched to a gene: 10. The CDR3 spells CASSYLPGQGAVEQYF. The CDR3, as DNA: TGTGCCAGCAGTTACCTACCTGGACAGGGGGCCGTCGAGCAGTACTTC.

This clonotype was counted only a few times. The chain couples TRBV5-6 to TRBJ2-7; D perhaps matches TRBD1 (8 bases). V lost 5 bases and J lost 2, with 14 bases in between. Germline V CDR1 and CDR2: SGHDT, YYEEEE. The CDR3 consists of 14 residues. The CDR3: CASRWTGRAYEQYF. As DNA, the CDR3 is TGTGCCAGCAGGTGGACAGGGAGGGCCTACGAGCAGTACTTC.

With respect to this clonotype: An end of the junction differs from the germline gene, which may be a read error. J is TRBJ2-7 and V is TRBV11-2; D ambiguous. This CDR3 spans 14 amino acids. CDR1 and CDR2 (germline): SGHAT, FQNNGV. CDR3: CVSSLAFGSYEQYF. Written as DNA, the CDR3 is TGTGTCAGCAGCTTAGCCTTTGGCTCCTACGAGCAGTACTTC.

This clonotype was found many times. The gene calls are TRBV12-3 or TRBV12-4 and TRBJ2-7, with TRBD2 matching 8 bases. J gave up 0 bases and V 6 bases, and 4 bases lay outside the gene matches. The length of the CDR3 is 14 residues. The CDR3 sequence is CASSNSGISYEQYF. The CDR3 DNA follows: TGTGCCAGCAGCAATAGCGGGATCTCCTACGAGCAGTACTTC.

Ten or more counts support this clonotype. The chain recombines TRBV3-1 with TRBJ2-5, with 10 bases identical to TRBD2. V was pared by 1 base and J by 6 bases, with 5 bases of the junction left unmatched. This CDR3 comprises 15 residues. Germline CDR1 reads LGHDT; CDR2 reads YNNKEL (reference sequence). CDR3 coding DNA: TGTGCCAGCAGCCAAGGAGCTAGCGGGGGAAAGACCCAGTACTTC. It encodes CASSQGASGGKTQYF.

This clonotype has at least ten counts. This chain joins TRBV12-3 or TRBV12-4 and TRBJ1-1; TRBD1 agrees at 8 bases. The CDR3 contains 18 residues. J gave up 7 bases and V 8 bases, and 24 bases lay outside the gene matches. CDR3 residues: CASGQTGATGRLGDEAFF. CDR3 nucleotide sequence: TGTGCCAGCGGTCAGACAGGGGCAACCGGACGATTGGGAGATGAAGCTTTCTTT.

This chain uses TRBV6-2 or TRBV6-3 with TRBJ1-5; weak D call: TRBD1 (5 bases). V dropped 1 base and J dropped 7 bases, with 8 bases sitting between them. CDR1 MNHEY and CDR2 SVGEGT come from the germline V gene. The CDR3 sequence is 13 residues long. Here the CDR3 DNA reads TGTGCCAGCAGTTACTACAGGCGCCAGCCCCAGCATTTT. Translation: CASSYYRRQPQHF.

This clonotype was detected ten times or more. This chain uses TRBV30 with TRBJ1-1, with a weak D call TRBD1 (6 bases). Trimming shortened V by 5 bases and J by 7 bases, and 23 bases separated the two germline ends. Germline V CDR1 and CDR2: GTSNPN, SVGIG (reference sequence). The CDR3 length is 15 residues. CDR3 amino acids: CAWSPTDRARGEAFF. As DNA, the CDR3 is TGTGCCTGGTCACCCACGGACAGAGCTAGGGGTGAAGCTTTCTTT.